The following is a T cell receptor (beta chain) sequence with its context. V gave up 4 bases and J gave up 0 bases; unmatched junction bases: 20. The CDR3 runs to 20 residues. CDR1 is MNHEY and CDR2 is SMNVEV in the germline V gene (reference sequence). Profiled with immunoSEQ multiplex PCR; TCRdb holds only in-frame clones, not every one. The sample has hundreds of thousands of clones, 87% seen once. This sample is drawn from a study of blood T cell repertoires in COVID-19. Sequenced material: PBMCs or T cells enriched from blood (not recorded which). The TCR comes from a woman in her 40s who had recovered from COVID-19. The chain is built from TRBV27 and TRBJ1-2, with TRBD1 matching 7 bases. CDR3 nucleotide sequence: TGTGCCAGCAGTTCCCTGCCCCACGACAGGGAGGTTGTCTCTAACTATGGCTACACCTTC. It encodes CASSSLPHDREVVSNYGYTF.